These T cell receptor beta chains were read from a single sample in a study of CD8+ T cells in alopecia areata. Clones were read by immunoSEQ multiplex PCR, and TCRdb kept only the in-frame ones, dropping some. The sample holds around 180,000 clones, under 80% seen once. The sample here was CD4+ T cells sorted from blood, taken between weeks 49 and 50, from a patient treated with tofacitinib. These receptors came from a human donor with alopecia areata. CDR3s leave out the opening cysteine and the closing phenylalanine or tryptophan. Clone size appears in some rows only: once, few, many, or a class for an expanded clone.

size: -; J: TRBJ2-3; V: TRBV27; CDR3: ATRTIGGDTQY
size: -; J: TRBJ2-7; V: TRBV9; CDR3: ASSAGRADWTGEQY
size: -; J: TRBJ1-3; V: TRBV29-1; CDR3: SGSLGNTIY
size: -; J: TRBJ2-5; V: TRBV28; CDR3: ASVDARETQY
size: -; J: TRBJ2-5; V: TRBV7-2; CDR3: ASSLERTKGETQY
size: -; J: TRBJ1-6; V: TRBV4-3; CDR3: ASSQATGYNSPLH
size: -; J: TRBJ1-2; V: TRBV5-1; CDR3: ASSFVANRADYT
size: -; J: TRBJ1-6; V: TRBV7-2; CDR3: ASSILQGASYNSPLH
size: -; J: TRBJ2-7; V: TRBV23-1; CDR3: ASSRADRPPYEQY
size: -; J: TRBJ1-4; V: TRBV30; CDR3: AWSGEKLF
size: once; J: TRBJ2-3; V: TRBV29-1; CDR3: SVTQTGTGADTQY
size: -; J: TRBJ2-5; V: TRBV14; CDR3: ASSQVYGYQETQY
size: few; J: TRBJ2-2; V: TRBV5-4; CDR3: ASSSGLVNTGELF
size: -; J: TRBJ2-7; V: TRBV4-3; CDR3: ASSQEVAGAYEQY
size: many; J: TRBJ2-3; V: TRBV10-3; CDR3: AISENRATDTQY
size: few; J: TRBJ2-5; V: TRBV2; CDR3: AKRGGETQY
size: -; J: TRBJ1-2; V: TRBV20-1; CDR3: SATPLGGYT
size: -; J: TRBJ2-2; V: TRBV4-3; CDR3: ASSPGQGYTGELF
size: -; J: TRBJ2-1; V: TRBV11-1; CDR3: ASSPVGSYNEQF
size: -; J: TRBJ1-6; V: TRBV5-1; CDR3: ASSRGTAGSSPLH
size: -; J: TRBJ2-1; V: TRBV5-1; CDR3: ASSLGKYNEQF
size: -; J: TRBJ1-6; V: TRBV2; CDR3: ASRDLLPLH
size: once; J: TRBJ2-7; V: TRBV14; CDR3: ASSQAGLSYEQY
size: -; J: TRBJ2-5; V: TRBV25-1; CDR3: ASSESTGREETQY
size: -; J: TRBJ2-3; V: TRBV2; CDR3: ASSPGNADTQY
size: -; J: TRBJ1-1; V: TRBV6-6; CDR3: ASRARIGTTEAF